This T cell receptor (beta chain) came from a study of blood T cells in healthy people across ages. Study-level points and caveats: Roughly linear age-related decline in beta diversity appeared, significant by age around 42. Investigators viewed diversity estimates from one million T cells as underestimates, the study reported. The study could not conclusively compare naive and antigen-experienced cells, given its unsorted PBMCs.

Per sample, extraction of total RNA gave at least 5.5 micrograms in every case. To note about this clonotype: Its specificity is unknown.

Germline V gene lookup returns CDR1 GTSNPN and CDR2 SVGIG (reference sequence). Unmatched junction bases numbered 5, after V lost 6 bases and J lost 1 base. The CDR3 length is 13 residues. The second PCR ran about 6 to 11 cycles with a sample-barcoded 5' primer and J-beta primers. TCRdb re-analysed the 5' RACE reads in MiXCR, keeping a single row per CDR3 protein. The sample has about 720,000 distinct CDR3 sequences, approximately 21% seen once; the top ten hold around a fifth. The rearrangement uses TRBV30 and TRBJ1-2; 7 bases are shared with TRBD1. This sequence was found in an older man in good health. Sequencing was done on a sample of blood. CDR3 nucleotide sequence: TGTGCCTGTAGGGACAGTCTTAACTATGGCTACACCTTC. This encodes CACRDSLNYGYTF.